The 30 T cell receptor beta chains given below trace back to one sample, sequenced in a study of CD8+ T cells in alopecia areata. Extracted RNA was reverse transcribed, and the resulting cDNA served as sequencing template. TCRdb's copy holds only in-frame clones and misses some; the assay was immunoSEQ multiplex PCR. The data hold 150,000 to 200,000 clones, with around 54% observed a single time. Sequences were obtained from CD4+ T cells sorted from blood. The receptor source for this set is a human donor in good health.

The chain has TRBV6-5 and TRBJ2-3; D is possibly TRBD1 (5 bases). Germline CDR1 reads MNHEY; CDR2 reads SVGAGI. V lost 6 bases to trimming and J lost 3 bases, with 16 bases between them. CDR3 length: 15 residues. CDR3 in amino acids: CASRDRQRWTDTQYF. The CDR3, as DNA: TGTGCCAGCAGAGACCGACAGCGCTGGACAGATACGCAGTATTTT.

V gene TRBV14 combines with J gene TRBJ2-1; D may be TRBD1 (5 bases). Per the germline V gene, CDR1 is SGHDN and CDR2 is FVKESK. The CDR3 contains 14 residues. Trimming removed 4 bases at V and 3 bases at J, with 10 bases between. The CDR3 coding sequence is TGTGCCAGCAGCCCTCCGGACAACTACAATGAGCAGTTCTTC. Its protein product is CASSPPDNYNEQFF.

The sample holds one count of this clone. The chain carries TRBV14 and TRBJ2-3; the D call may be TRBD1 or TRBD2 (5 bases each). The CDR3 is 17 residues long. In germline, CDR1 is SGHDN, CDR2 FVKESK. The ends were cut back, 0 bases at V and 3 bases at J, with 16 bases in the middle. The CDR3 loop is CASSQDGTGRRTDTQYF. For the CDR3, the DNA is TGTGCCAGCAGCCAAGATGGGACGGGGCGCAGGACAGATACGCAGTATTTT.

Of note for this clone: An end of the junction differs from the germline gene, which may be a read error. V gene TRBV5-4 combines with J gene TRBJ1-2, with no clear D. The germline V gene has CDR1 SGHNT and CDR2 YYREEE (reference sequence). This CDR3 has 12 residues. CDR3 DNA: TGTGCCAGCAGTTTGGACGGGGAAGGCTACACCTTC. This translates into CASSLDGEGYTF.

The J gene is TRBJ1-2, the V gene TRBV19; D is possibly TRBD1 (5 bases). Germline CDR1 reads LNHDA; CDR2 reads SQIVND (reference sequence). The CDR3 loop spans 12 amino acids. Trimming took 5 bases from V and 4 from J, leaving 8 bases between them. The CDR3 here is CASSPQGYGYTF. CDR3 DNA sequence: TGTGCCAGTAGTCCTCAGGGCTATGGCTACACCTTC.

The chain is built from TRBV4-1 and TRBJ2-3; D is undetermined. This CDR3 has 16 residues. Trimming removed 0 bases from V and 4 bases from J, with 14 bases in between. From germline, CDR1 is MGHRA and CDR2 YSYEKL. This CDR3 reads CASSQDAISDADTQYF. The CDR3 DNA reads TGCGCCAGCAGCCAAGATGCGATTTCGGACGCAGATACGCAGTATTTT.

The chain recombines TRBV10-2 with TRBJ1-2; D gene unclear. From germline, CDR1 is WSHSY and CDR2 SAAADI. The CDR3 runs 13 residues. The V and J ends lost 0 bases and 8 bases respectively, with 10 bases between them. Written as DNA, the CDR3 is TGCGCCAGCAGTGAGTCTGTAGGAAAAGGCTACACCTTC. Its protein product is CASSESVGKGYTF.

This chain links TRBV2 with TRBJ2-7; the D is unclear. Trimming cost V 8 bases and J 2 bases, with 16 bases left between them. CDR1 and CDR2 (germline): SNHLY, FYNNEI. This CDR3 is built from 14 residues. Here the CDR3 DNA reads TGTGCCAGCGGCCCTTGGGCGGCAGCCTACGAGCAGTACTTC. It is translated as CASGPWAAAYEQYF.

The V gene is TRBV7-2, the J gene TRBJ2-7; TRBD2 matches 9 bases. This CDR3 has 16 residues. Germline V CDR1 and CDR2: SGHTA, FQGNSA. V lost 5 bases to trimming and J lost 1 base; unmatched junction nucleotides: 9. Written as DNA, the CDR3 is TGTGCCAGCAGCCCCTTGGGGCTAGCGGGGTCCTACGAGCAGTACTTC. Its protein product is CASSPLGLAGSYEQYF.

The rearrangement links TRBV9 to TRBJ1-5; unclear D gene. The CDR3 extends over 12 amino acids. Trimming stripped 4 bases from V and 2 bases from J, with 4 bases between. Germline lookup yields CDR1 SGDLS and CDR2 YYNGEE. Written as DNA, the CDR3 is TGTGCCAGCAGCCCGGGCAATCAGCCCCAGCATTTT. This encodes CASSPGNQPQHF.

The rearrangement uses TRBV6-1 and TRBJ2-2; a weak D match, TRBD1 (6 bases). Per germline, CDR1 MNHNS and CDR2 SASEGT. CDR3 length: 14 residues. Trimming pared 8 bases from V and 4 bases from J, leaving 14 bases between. DNA of the CDR3: TGTGCCAGCGTATCGGGACATCCCACCGGGGAGCTGTTTTTT. It is translated as CASVSGHPTGELFF.

The chain joins TRBV27 to TRBJ2-7, with D perhaps matching TRBD1 or TRBD2 (5 bases each). The germline V gene encodes CDR1 MNHEY and CDR2 SMNVEV (reference sequence). The CDR3 totals 16 residues. Trimming pared 3 bases from V and 0 bases from J, leaving 15 bases between. The CDR3 sequence: CASSLTGTLLSYEQYF. CDR3 in DNA: TGTGCCAGCAGTTTGACCGGGACCCTTCTCTCCTACGAGCAGTACTTC.

The rearrangement uses TRBV4-1 and TRBJ1-1; no firm D call. The CDR3 totals 16 residues. The V gene lost 2 bases and the J gene lost 0 bases, with 13 bases spanning the gap. Germline lookup yields CDR1 MGHRA and CDR2 YSYEKL. The CDR3 loop is CASSQQLGRLNTEAFF. The CDR3 region has the DNA TGCGCCAGCAGCCAACAGCTAGGGCGATTGAACACTGAAGCTTTCTTT.

This chain joins TRBV4-1 and TRBJ2-5, with D tentatively TRBD1 (5 bases). Trimming left V 3 bases short and J 7 bases short, with 12 bases between. Germline V gene sequence: CDR1 MGHRA, CDR2 YSYEKL. This CDR3 comprises 13 residues. CDR3 sequence (DNA): TGCGCCAGCAGCCAGCCCCCCCAGGGGACCCAGTACTTC. It encodes CASSQPPQGTQYF.

This clone was observed a few times. The genes are TRBV7-6 and TRBJ2-5; 12 bases line up with TRBD2. The V segment lost 5 bases and the J segment 4 bases; nucleotides outside the gene matches: 5. The CDR3 covers 15 residues. The V gene's germline CDR1 is SGHVS and CDR2 FNYEAQ. Written as DNA, the CDR3 is TGTGCCAGCAGCGTAGGACTAGCGGGAAGAGAGACCCAGTACTTC. Its protein product is CASSVGLAGRETQYF. Based on the CDR3 plus reference TRBV7-6 and TRBJ2-5, the full variable domain is GAGVSQSPRYKVTKRGQDVALRCDPISGHVSLYWYRQALGQGPEFLTYFNYEAQQDKSGLPNDRFSAERPEGSISTLTIQRTEQRDSAMYRCASSVGLAGRETQYFGPGTRLLVL.

Notes on this clone: Other DNA variants within this sample encode the same CDR3. The V and J genes are TRBV29-1 and TRBJ2-3; D uncertain. CDR1 and CDR2 (germline): SQVTM, ANQGSEA. The CDR3 consists of 10 residues. Trimming took 4 bases from V and 6 from J, leaving 5 bases between them. Here the CDR3 reads CSVAGDTQYF. CDR3 in DNA: TGCAGCGTTGCCGGGGATACGCAGTATTTT.

The V call is TRBV29-1, the J call TRBJ1-1; D is unclear. The CDR3 runs 10 residues. V was clipped by 2 bases and J by 4 bases, with 2 bases between them. In germline, CDR1 is SQVTM, CDR2 ANQGSEA. The CDR3 reads CSVEPTEAFF. The CDR3 coding sequence is TGCAGCGTTGAACCCACTGAAGCTTTCTTT.

This clone was detected only a few times. The J gene is TRBJ2-5, the V gene TRBV29-1; tentative D call: TRBD1 (5 bases). The DNA end is more similar to TRBJ2-7, so the J call may be wrong. Germline loops: CDR1 SQVTM, CDR2 ANQGSEA. The CDR3 loop spans 13 amino acids. The CDR3 DNA reads TGCAGCGTTGAAGCCACAGGCTTTGGCGAGCAGTACTTC. Translating gives CSVEATGFGEQYF.

The chain employs TRBV7-9 and TRBJ1-5; D remains ambiguous. The CDR3 spans 16 residues. Germline V gene data show CDR1 as SEHNR and CDR2 as FQNEAQ (reference sequence). The V end was cut by 3 bases, the J end by 0 bases, with 12 bases between. CDR3 amino acids: CASSLYGVGSNQPQHF. Written as DNA, the CDR3 is TGTGCCAGCAGCTTGTACGGGGTGGGTAGCAATCAGCCCCAGCATTTT.

The V call is TRBV30, the J call TRBJ1-3; D gene ambiguous. V was shortened by 1 base and J by 0 bases, with 13 bases between the two germline ends. Germline lookup yields CDR1 GTSNPN and CDR2 SVGIG (reference sequence). This CDR3 has 16 residues. The CDR3 loop is CAWSGGDPNSGNTIYF. CDR3 DNA sequence: TGTGCCTGGAGTGGGGGTGACCCCAACTCTGGAAACACCATATATTTT. Supplemented by reference TRBV30 and TRBJ1-3, the full variable domain reads SQTIHQWPATLVQPVGSPLSLECTVEGTSNPNLYWYRQAAGRGLQLLFYSVGIGQISSEVPQNLSASRPQDRQFILSSKKLLLSDSGFYLCAWSGGDPNSGNTIYFGEGSWLTVV.

This clone was detected a few times. This chain joins TRBV28 and TRBJ2-7; D remains ambiguous. Trimming left V 5 bases short and J 6 bases short, with 8 bases between. The germline CDR1 and CDR2 sequences are MDHEN and SYDVKM. The CDR3 spans 11 residues. CDR3 loop: CASSGPVEQYF. In nucleotides, the CDR3 is TGTGCCAGCAGTGGCCCGGTCGAGCAGTACTTC.

The chain carries TRBV30 and TRBJ1-1; TRBD1 aligns across 8 bases. Losses at the gene ends were 5 bases for V and 1 base for J; bases not matched to a gene: 3. The CDR3 sequence is 13 residues long. Germline values: CDR1 GTSNPN, CDR2 SVGIG (reference sequence). The CDR3 DNA is TGTGCCTGGGCGGGACAGGCGAACACTGAAGCTTTCTTT. Residues: CAWAGQANTEAFF.

V and J are TRBV7-9 and TRBJ2-1; 11 nucleotides agree with TRBD2. CDR1 SEHNR and CDR2 FQNEAQ come from the germline V gene (reference sequence). This CDR3 spans 15 amino acids. Trimming took 0 bases from V and 9 from J; bases not matched to a gene: 4. As DNA, the CDR3 is TGTGCCAGCAGCTTAGCGCTAGCGGGAGGAAGTGAGCAGTTCTTC. Residues: CASSLALAGGSEQFF.

The rearrangement links TRBV29-1 to TRBJ2-1; D remains unclear. V was shortened by 5 bases and J by 2 bases, with 10 bases between the two germline ends. CDR1 is SQVTM, CDR2 ANQGSEA, per germline. This CDR3 has 13 residues. This chain's CDR3 is CSVNRATYNEQFF. CDR3 in DNA: TGCAGCGTTAACCGGGCCACCTACAATGAGCAGTTCTTC.

The chain joins TRBV7-9 to TRBJ2-6; D could derive from TRBD1 or TRBD2 (6 bases each). CDR1 and CDR2 from the germline V gene are SEHNR and FQNEAQ (reference sequence). Trimming stripped 5 bases from V and 0 bases from J, with 17 bases between. CDR3 size: 18 residues. The chain's CDR3 is CASSLREGGRSGANVLTF. CDR3 coding DNA: TGTGCCAGCAGCCTAAGAGAGGGGGGACGCTCTGGGGCCAACGTCCTGACTTTC. The variable domain in full, with the rest retrieved from reference TRBV7-9 and TRBJ2-6, is DTGVSQNPRHKITKRGQNVTFRCDPISEHNRLYWYRQTLGQGPEFLTYFQNEAQLEKSRLLSDRFSAERPKGSFSTLEIQRTEQGDSAMYLCASSLREGGRSGANVLTFGAGSRLTVL.

This rearrangement joins TRBV6-5 to TRBJ1-1, with unresolved D. CDR1 and CDR2 from the germline V gene are MNHEY and SVGAGI. The CDR3 consists of 14 residues. Trimming took 5 bases from V and 4 from J, leaving 14 bases between them. The CDR3 loop reads CASSMRTVGTEAFF. DNA for the CDR3: TGTGCCAGCAGTATGCGGACGGTCGGCACTGAAGCTTTCTTT.

Worth noting for this clone: Other DNA sequences in this specimen translate into the identical CDR3. V usage is TRBV25-1 and J usage is TRBJ2-7, with TRBD2 matching over 7 bases. With 8 bases clipped from V and 4 bases from J, the junction kept 2 bases outside the gene matches. Germline V gene data show CDR1 as MGHDK and CDR2 as SYGVNS. The CDR3 totals 11 residues. CDR3 nucleotides: TGTGCCAGCTCGCGGGGGTACGAGCAGTACTTC. Amino acid sequence: CASSRGYEQYF.

This clone turned up a few times. This chain connects TRBV9 to TRBJ1-5; no definite D call. This CDR3 is built from 14 residues. Germline V gene lookup returns CDR1 SGDLS and CDR2 YYNGEE. With 4 bases removed from V and 2 bases from J, the gap between germline ends came to 10 bases. This CDR3 is CASSPQWGNQPQHF. The DNA of the CDR3 is TGTGCCAGCAGCCCCCAATGGGGCAATCAGCCCCAGCATTTT.

CDR3 amino acids: CASSWTGGIQPQHF. Here the CDR3 DNA reads TGTGCCAGCAGTTGGACAGGGGGTATCCAGCCCCAGCATTTT. This rearrangement joins TRBV27 to TRBJ1-5; 10 positions agree with TRBD1. Losses at the gene ends were 4 bases for V and 7 bases for J; bases not matched to a gene: 4. Germline CDR1 is MNHEY and CDR2 is SMNVEV (reference sequence). The CDR3 has 14 residues.

The chain employs TRBV6-1 and TRBJ1-4; TRBD1 is a possible D gene (6 bases). The germline gives CDR1 MNHNS, CDR2 SASEGT. V shed 7 bases and J shed 8 bases, with 14 bases lying between them. CDR3 length: 13 residues. The CDR3 DNA is TGTGCCAGCAAAAGACAGGCGGGCGAAAAACTGTTTTTT. Amino acid sequence: CASKRQAGEKLFF.